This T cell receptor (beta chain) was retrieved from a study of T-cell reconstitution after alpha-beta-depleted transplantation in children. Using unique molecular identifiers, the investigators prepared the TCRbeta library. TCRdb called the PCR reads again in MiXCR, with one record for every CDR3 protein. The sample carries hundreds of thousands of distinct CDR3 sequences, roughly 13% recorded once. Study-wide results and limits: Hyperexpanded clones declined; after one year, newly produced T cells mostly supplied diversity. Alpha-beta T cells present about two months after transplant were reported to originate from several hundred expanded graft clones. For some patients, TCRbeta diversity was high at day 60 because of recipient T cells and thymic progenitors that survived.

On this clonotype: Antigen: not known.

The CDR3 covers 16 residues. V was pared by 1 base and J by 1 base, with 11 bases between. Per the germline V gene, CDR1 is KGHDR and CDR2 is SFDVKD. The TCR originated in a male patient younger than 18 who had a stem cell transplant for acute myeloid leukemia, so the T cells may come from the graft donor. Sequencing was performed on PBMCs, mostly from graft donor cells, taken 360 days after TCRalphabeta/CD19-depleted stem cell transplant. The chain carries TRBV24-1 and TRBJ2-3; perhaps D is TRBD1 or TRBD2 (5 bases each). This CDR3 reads CATSDLEGSRTDTQYF. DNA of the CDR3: TGTGCCACCAGTGATTTAGAGGGGTCCCGCACAGATACGCAGTATTTT.